These 25 T cell receptor beta chains share one sample of origin, sequenced in a study of blood T cell repertoires in COVID-19. Sequencing was performed with immunoSEQ multiplex PCR; in TCRdb, only in-frame clones are kept and a portion is missing. The sample carries some 320,000 clones, around nine tenths recorded once. The sample consisted of PBMCs or T cells enriched from blood (not recorded which). These receptors originate from a woman aged 25 to 39 who had been exposed to COVID-19.

The rearrangement links TRBV30 to TRBJ1-4; TRBD1 aligns across 8 bases. V was clipped by 6 bases and J by 0 bases; unmatched bases: 6. The CDR3 is made up of 15 amino acids. CDR1 is GTSNPN and CDR2 is SVGIG in the germline V gene (reference sequence). In DNA form, the CDR3 reads TGTGCCTGTAGGACAGGGTTGGCAACTAATGAAAAACTGTTTTTT. The encoded protein is CACRTGLATNEKLFF.

This clone was counted a single time. V usage is TRBV27 and J usage is TRBJ1-4, with TRBD1 as a possible D gene (5 bases). Germline V gene sequence: CDR1 MNHEY, CDR2 SMNVEV (reference sequence). Trimming removed 6 bases at V and 5 bases at J, with 16 bases between. There are 15 residues in the CDR3. In DNA form, the CDR3 reads TGTGCCAGCAGCCTGGGGCCCCCCGGGAATGAAAAACTGTTTTTT. Encoded protein: CASSLGPPGNEKLFF.

This rearrangement joins TRBV5-8 to TRBJ2-7; no clear D gene. The CDR3 loop spans 13 amino acids. CDR1 and CDR2 from the germline V gene are SGHTS and YDEGEE. The V end lost 2 bases, the J end lost 3 bases, and 9 bases lay between the germline ends. CDR3 sequence (DNA): TGTGCCAGCAGCTTCTTGGCCAACTACGAGCAGTACTTC. Translating it yields CASSFLANYEQYF.

J is TRBJ1-1 and V is TRBV13; 10 bases are a match to TRBD1. V dropped 7 bases and J dropped 0; count of bases not matched to a gene: 5. The germline CDR1 and CDR2 sequences are PRHDT and FYEKMQ (reference sequence). The CDR3 runs to 15 residues. DNA of the CDR3: TGTGCCAGCAACCGGGACAGGGGAATGAACACTGAAGCTTTCTTT. Protein sequence: CASNRDRGMNTEAFF.

This clone was picked up one time. The rearrangement links TRBV19 to TRBJ1-2; no firm D call. The CDR3 loop spans 12 amino acids. Trimming stripped 3 bases from V and 10 bases from J, with 12 bases between. Germline values: CDR1 LNHDA, CDR2 SQIVND (reference sequence). The CDR3 nucleotides read TGTGCCAGTAGTATGGGCCTCCGATCCTACACCTTC. Translation gives CASSMGLRSYTF. The full variable domain, in which reference TRBV19 and TRBJ1-2 provide the parts outside the CDR3, is DGGITQSPKYLFRKEGQNVTLSCEQNLNHDAMYWYRQDPGQGLRLIYYSQIVNDFQKGDIAEGYSVSREKKESFPLTVTSAQKNPTAFYLCASSMGLRSYTFGSGTRLTVV.

This sequence joins TRBV4-1 and TRBJ1-2; TRBD1 matches at 10 bases. This CDR3 spans 16 amino acids. Germline loops: CDR1 MGHRA, CDR2 YSYEKL. V lost 4 bases and J lost 7; bases outside the gene matches: 12. CDR3 sequence: CASSLYGTGAGGGYTF. The CDR3, as DNA: TGCGCCAGCAGCCTCTACGGGACAGGGGCCGGTGGTGGCTACACCTTC.

The chain links TRBV5-8 to TRBJ2-3; D gene unclear. This CDR3 has 12 residues. V was clipped by 1 base and J by 5 bases, with 5 bases between them. Per germline, CDR1 SGHTS and CDR2 YDEGEE. CDR3 sequence (DNA): TGTGCCAGCAGCTTGCGGTTAGATACGCAGTATTTT. Translated: CASSLRLDTQYF.

The CDR3 nucleotides are TGTGCCAGCAGTGAACGGGGACAGGGGGGAGTAGCTGAAGCTTTCTTT. Protein product: CASSERGQGGVAEAFF. The chain combines TRBV6-1 with TRBJ1-1; 11 positions match TRBD1. From germline, CDR1 is MNHNS and CDR2 SASEGT. V dropped 2 bases and J dropped 6; count of bases not matched to a gene: 8. This CDR3 has 16 residues.

This chain uses TRBV7-8 with TRBJ2-1; 15 positions agree with TRBD2. The CDR3 consists of 17 residues. With 5 bases clipped from V and 7 bases from J, the junction kept 9 bases outside the gene matches. Germline CDR1 reads SGHVS; CDR2 reads FQNEAQ. The CDR3 protein is CASSTRTSGGVLNEQFF. The CDR3 bases are TGTGCCAGCAGCACCCGGACTAGCGGGGGGGTTTTAAATGAGCAGTTCTTC.

The chain uses TRBV7-6 and TRBJ1-6; TRBD1 matches at 7 bases. Trimming cost V 5 bases and J 10 bases; bases outside gene matches: 5. Per germline, CDR1 SGHVS and CDR2 FNYEAQ. The length of the CDR3 is 13 residues. This chain's CDR3 is CASSRQGYSPLHF. The CDR3 DNA is TGTGCCAGCAGCAGACAGGGTTACTCACCCCTCCACTTT.

The chain employs TRBV4-2 and TRBJ2-5, with no clear D. Germline values: CDR1 LGHNA, CDR2 YNFKEQ. The CDR3 has 11 amino acids. V shed 4 bases and J shed 4 bases, with 4 bases lying between them. CDR3 loop: CASSPGETQYF. The DNA for the CDR3 is TGTGCCAGCAGCCCGGGAGAGACCCAGTACTTC.

The rearrangement uses TRBV11-3 and TRBJ2-1; TRBD2 matches at 9 bases. The ends lost 5 bases at V and 8 bases at J; junction bases unmatched: 13. CDR3 size: 16 residues. Germline CDR1 reads SGHNT; CDR2 reads YENEEA. The chain's CDR3 is CASSAGTSRPEDEQFF. The CDR3, as DNA: TGTGCCAGCAGCGCCGGGACTAGCCGACCTGAAGATGAGCAGTTCTTC.

V and J are TRBV6-5 and TRBJ1-4, with D possibly being TRBD1 (5 bases). CDR3 length equals 16 residues. The germline CDR1 and CDR2 sequences are MNHEY and SVGAGI. With 0 bases removed from V and 6 bases from J, the gap between germline ends came to 14 bases. For the CDR3, the DNA is TGTGCCAGCAGTTACTCGATTGGCCAGGGTGATGAAAAACTGTTTTTT. Encoded protein: CASSYSIGQGDEKLFF.

V and J are TRBV6-5 and TRBJ1-2, with 10 bases matching TRBD1. The CDR3 totals 13 residues. Unmatched junction bases numbered 3, after V lost 10 bases and J lost 1 base. The V gene's germline CDR1 is MNHEY and CDR2 SVGAGI. DNA of the CDR3: TGTGCCACCCGGACAGGGGGTAACTATGGCTACACCTTC. Amino acid sequence: CATRTGGNYGYTF.

The rearrangement links TRBV2 to TRBJ1-2; TRBD1 matches 12 bases. CDR1 SNHLY and CDR2 FYNNEI come from the germline V gene. This CDR3 has 13 amino acids. V lost 5 bases to trimming and J lost 13 bases; unmatched junction nucleotides: 8. The CDR3 is CASSSRDRGPVTF. DNA for the CDR3: TGTGCCAGCAGTTCCCGGGACAGGGGGCCAGTCACCTTC.

CDR3 loop: CASSTRATAARGANVLTF. The CDR3 nucleotides are TGCGCCAGCAGCACCAGGGCCACGGCAGCTCGAGGGGCCAACGTCCTGACTTTC. The chain links TRBV5-1 to TRBJ2-6; D perhaps matches TRBD1 (5 bases). This CDR3 has 18 amino acids. V was clipped by 4 bases and J by 4 bases, with 21 bases between them. Per the germline V gene, CDR1 is SGHRS and CDR2 is YFSETQ. Based on the CDR3 plus reference TRBV5-1 and TRBJ2-6, the full variable domain is KAGVTQTPRYLIKTRGQQVTLSCSPISGHRSVSWYQQTPGQGLQFLFEYFSETQRNKGNFPGRFSGRQFSNSRSEMNVSTLELGDSALYLCASSTRATAARGANVLTFGAGSRLTVL.

V usage is TRBV18 and J usage is TRBJ2-1; TRBD2 matches at 13 bases. Germline V gene lookup returns CDR1 KGHSH and CDR2 LQKENI. V lost 5 bases, J lost 6 bases, and 4 bases stayed unmatched. The CDR3 covers 15 residues. The DNA for the CDR3 is TGTGCCAGCTCATCGGGGACTAGCGGGGCCAATGAGCAGTTCTTC. Its translation is CASSSGTSGANEQFF.

The chain carries TRBV5-6 and TRBJ1-2, with 7 nucleotides matching TRBD1. Germline values: CDR1 SGHDT, CDR2 YYEEEE. J gave up 8 bases and V 4 bases, and 8 bases lay outside the gene matches. The CDR3 is 13 residues long. Here the CDR3 DNA reads TGTGCCAGCAGCCTCCGACAGGGTGTCGGCTACACCTTC. This encodes CASSLRQGVGYTF.

This chain joins TRBV7-6 and TRBJ2-1, with 7 bases aligning to TRBD1. Losses at the gene ends were 2 bases for V and 6 bases for J; bases not matched to a gene: 4. The germline V gene encodes CDR1 SGHVS and CDR2 FNYEAQ. The CDR3 extends over 14 amino acids. The DNA for the CDR3 is TGTGCCAGCAGCTTATTATCAGGGGGCAATGAGCAGTTCTTC. It codes for CASSLLSGGNEQFF.

The V call is TRBV7-6, the J call TRBJ2-3; TRBD1 aligns across 11 bases. CDR1 and CDR2 (germline): SGHVS, FNYEAQ. V shed 5 bases and J 5 bases; nucleotides not matched to a gene: 6. The CDR3 is made up of 15 amino acids. CDR3 sequence (DNA): TGTGCCAGCAGCAGACCCGGGACAGGGGGAGATACGCAGTATTTT. This sequence encodes CASSRPGTGGDTQYF.

V is TRBV6-6 and J is TRBJ1-3, with D unclear. V lost 5 bases and J 4 bases, leaving 6 bases between the germline ends. The germline V gene encodes CDR1 MNHNY and CDR2 SVGAGI (reference sequence). The CDR3 totals 12 residues. The CDR3 DNA is TGTGCCAGCAGTATGTCGGGAAACACCATATATTTT. This sequence encodes CASSMSGNTIYF.

The gene calls are TRBV18 and TRBJ1-6, with TRBD1 as a possible D gene (6 bases). Trimming shortened V by 5 bases and J by 3 bases, and 11 bases separated the two germline ends. Germline CDR1 KGHSH, CDR2 LQKENI. CDR3 length: 15 residues. CDR3 nucleotides: TGTGCCAGCTCAGTCGGGACACGCTATAATTCACCCCTCCACTTT. As protein: CASSVGTRYNSPLHF.

The chain employs TRBV12-3 or TRBV12-4 and TRBJ2-5; D unclear. Trimming shortened V by 3 bases and J by 2 bases, and 7 bases separated the two germline ends. The CDR3 length is 13 residues. The DNA of the CDR3 is TGTGCCAGCAGTTTGAGTAGTCAAGAGACCCAGTACTTC. Translation: CASSLSSQETQYF.

This clone was picked up one time. The CDR3 DNA reads as TGTGCCAGTAGTATGTCCCCAGGGAGAAACACCATATATTTT. Translated: CASSMSPGRNTIYF. This chain connects TRBV19 to TRBJ1-3, with a weak D call TRBD1 (5 bases). Between the trimmed V and J ends, which lost 3 bases and 5 bases, there was a span of 11 bases. CDR1 LNHDA and CDR2 SQIVND come from the germline V gene (reference sequence). CDR3 length equals 14 residues.

The V gene is TRBV5-1, the J gene TRBJ1-6; 12 nucleotides agree with TRBD1. In germline, CDR1 is SGHRS, CDR2 YFSETQ. After removal of 0 bases from V and 7 bases from J, the junction contained 2 bases not matched to a gene. The CDR3 consists of 16 residues. The CDR3 sequence: CASSLAGTGGNSPLHF. CDR3 DNA sequence: TGCGCCAGCAGCTTGGCGGGGACAGGGGGCAATTCACCCCTCCACTTT.